Below are 18 T cell receptor beta chains sequenced from a single sample in a study of blood T cells in healthy people across ages. With a J-beta primer mix and a sample-barcoded 5' primer, a second PCR ran about 7 to 12 cycles. TCRdb ran MiXCR on the 5' RACE reads and lists one entry per CDR3 protein. Of some 700,000 distinct CDR3 sequences listed, about 20% are singletons. The specimen was blood. The receptors shown here come from a man aged 70 or older in good health.

This clonotype showed up just a few times. The rearrangement joins TRBV14 to TRBJ2-5; D is possibly TRBD1 or TRBD2 (6 bases each). The better agreement between TRBJ2-7 and the DNA end casts doubt on the J call. Germline CDR1 is SGHDN and CDR2 is FVKESK. The CDR3 loop spans 14 amino acids. CDR3 amino acids: CASSQLKGGYEQYF. Written as DNA, the CDR3 is TGTGCCAGCAGCCAACTTAAGGGGGGCTACGAGCAGTACTTC.

The chain is built from TRBV7-2 and TRBJ2-5; 10 positions match TRBD2. Trimming removed 5 bases from V and 1 base from J; junction bases left unmatched: 7. Germline V gene data show CDR1 as SGHTA and CDR2 as FQGNSA. The CDR3 extends over 16 amino acids. Here the CDR3 reads CASSLLGLAVQETQYF. For the CDR3, the DNA is TGTGCCAGCAGCCTACTCGGACTAGCGGTCCAAGAGACCCAGTACTTC.

The chain joins TRBV6-2 or TRBV6-3 to TRBJ2-1; 16 nucleotides match TRBD2. CDR3 length equals 15 residues. CDR1 MNHEY and CDR2 SVGEGT come from the germline V gene. The ends lost 6 bases at V and 10 bases at J; junction bases unmatched: 6. As DNA, the CDR3 is TGTGCCAGCAGAGCGGGACTAGCGGGAGGGAAGGAGCAGTTCTTC. It yields the protein CASRAGLAGGKEQFF.

The rearrangement uses TRBV28 and TRBJ2-6, with D perhaps given as TRBD1 or TRBD2 (5 bases each). Per the germline V gene, CDR1 is MDHEN and CDR2 is SYDVKM. The length of the CDR3 is 16 residues. V was trimmed by 5 bases and J by 0 bases, leaving 11 bases between them. The CDR3 here is CASSPPGSSGANVLTF. The CDR3 DNA follows: TGTGCCAGCAGTCCCCCAGGGAGCTCTGGGGCCAACGTCCTGACTTTC.

The chain links TRBV7-2 to TRBJ1-3, with 9 bases aligning to TRBD1. The CDR3 contains 18 residues. Germline-derived CDR1 and CDR2 are SGHTA and FQGNSA. V was clipped by 5 bases and J by 0 bases; unmatched bases: 11. The CDR3, as DNA: TGTGCCAGCAGCCCCCCGACAGGGGGGACACCCTCTGGAAACACCATATATTTT. This gives the protein CASSPPTGGTPSGNTIYF.

This clonotype was observed a handful of times. V usage is TRBV20-1 and J usage is TRBJ1-4; possibly TRBD1 for D (6 bases). The V and J ends lost 3 bases and 8 bases respectively, with 13 bases between them. CDR1 is DFQATT, CDR2 SNEGSKA, per germline (reference sequence). CDR3 length equals 13 residues. CDR3 sequence reads: CSASQRGAEKLFF. The CDR3 DNA reads TGCAGTGCTAGCCAGAGGGGGGCGGAAAAACTGTTTTTT.

This clonotype was counted between two and nine times. V and J are TRBV12-3 or TRBV12-4 and TRBJ1-1; possible D gene TRBD1, 5 bases. The CDR3 totals 15 residues. V was trimmed by 6 bases and J by 2 bases, leaving 16 bases between them. CDR3 sequence reads: CASSHLQRGNTEAFF. The CDR3 coding sequence is TGTGCCAGCAGCCACCTCCAAAGGGGAAACACTGAAGCTTTCTTT.

In nucleotides, the CDR3 is TGTGCCAGCAGAAACCGGGACAGGGGGAGTAATGAGCAGTTCTTC. Translated, it gives CASRNRDRGSNEQFF. This chain uses TRBV6-6 with TRBJ2-1; TRBD1 agrees at 11 bases. V trimming: 6 bases; J trimming: 7 bases; junction bases outside the gene matches: 8. The germline CDR1 and CDR2 sequences are MNHNY and SVGAGI (reference sequence). This CDR3 spans 15 amino acids.

The chain links TRBV5-1 to TRBJ2-3; no definite D call. The CDR3 is made up of 16 amino acids. V lost 0 bases and J lost 2, with 13 bases in between. The germline CDR1 and CDR2 sequences are SGHRS and YFSETQ. CDR3 residues: CASSLGASPSTDTQYF. The CDR3 region has the DNA TGCGCCAGCAGCTTGGGGGCCAGTCCCTCCACAGATACGCAGTATTTT.

The chain links TRBV3-1 to TRBJ2-3; no clear D gene. The CDR3 is made up of 14 amino acids. Per germline, CDR1 LGHDT and CDR2 YNNKEL (reference sequence). The V end lost 3 bases, the J end lost 1 base, and 8 bases lay between the germline ends. The CDR3 sequence: CASSQGLGTDTQYF. The CDR3 nucleotides are TGTGCCAGCAGCCAGGGCCTCGGCACAGATACGCAGTATTTT.

The chain recombines TRBV6-4 with TRBJ2-3; possible D gene TRBD1, 5 bases. This CDR3 region has 15 residues. Germline V gene data show CDR1 as MRHNA and CDR2 as SNTAGT. The ends were cut back, 0 bases at V and 3 bases at J, with 10 bases in the middle. CDR3 in DNA: TGTGCCAGCAGTGACTCGCCAGGGATTACAGATACGCAGTATTTT. It translates to CASSDSPGITDTQYF.

The CDR3 nucleotides read TGTGCCAGCAGCTTAGCCGGGCCTAGCGTCTCAGATACGCAGTATTTT. This translates into CASSLAGPSVSDTQYF. The chain carries TRBV7-2 and TRBJ2-3; possibly TRBD2 for D (6 bases). Per the germline V gene, CDR1 is SGHTA and CDR2 is FQGNSA. The CDR3 loop spans 16 amino acids. V lost 0 bases, J lost 4 bases, and 14 bases lay in between.

The V call is TRBV7-2, the J call TRBJ1-2, with D possibly being TRBD1 (5 bases). The CDR3 is 15 residues long. V shed 3 bases and J shed 3 bases, with 14 bases lying between them. The germline V gene encodes CDR1 SGHTA and CDR2 FQGNSA. CDR3: CASSFGAGSDYGYTF. DNA for the CDR3: TGTGCCAGCAGCTTTGGGGCGGGGTCCGACTATGGCTACACCTTC.

The chain uses TRBV7-8 and TRBJ2-7; 7 positions match TRBD2. Germline CDR1 and CDR2: SGHVS and FQNEAQ. The CDR3 runs to 15 residues. J was trimmed by 0 bases and V by 1 base; bases with no gene match: 3. Written as DNA, the CDR3 is TGTGCCAGCAGCTTAGGTGCGGGGGTCTCCTACGAGCAGTACTTC. This translates into CASSLGAGVSYEQYF.

J is TRBJ2-3 and V is TRBV12-3 or TRBV12-4; no clear D. The CDR3 runs 14 residues. Between the trimmed V and J ends, which lost 7 bases and 6 bases, there was a span of 17 bases. DNA for the CDR3: TGTGCCAGCATCAGTAGTGGCGGTTTGGATACGCAGTATTTT. It yields the protein CASISSGGLDTQYF.

The J gene is TRBJ2-5, the V gene TRBV5-5; D is ambiguous. Trimming took 1 base from V and 1 from J, leaving 11 bases between them. Germline values: CDR1 SGHKS, CDR2 YYEKEE (reference sequence). This CDR3 contains 15 residues. The CDR3, as DNA: TGTGCCAGCAGCTTGTGGGGAATGGGCCAAGAGACCCAGTACTTC. Protein product: CASSLWGMGQETQYF.

This clonotype was counted at least ten times. The gene calls are TRBV18 and TRBJ2-1; the D is unclear. The length of the CDR3 is 13 residues. Deletions cut 0 bases from V and 5 bases from J, with 5 bases between. Germline V gives CDR1 KGHSH, CDR2 LQKENI. Written as DNA, the CDR3 is TGTGCCAGCTCACCACCAGAAAACAATGAGCAGTTCTTC. Protein sequence: CASSPPENNEQFF.

This clonotype was seen a handful of times. One end of the junction does not line up with germline, which may come from a read error. The V gene is TRBV7-9, the J gene TRBJ1-5, with TRBD1 as a possible D gene (6 bases). Germline lookup yields CDR1 SEHNR and CDR2 FQNEAQ (reference sequence). The CDR3 runs 13 residues. The CDR3 bases are TGTGCCAACAGCTTAGGGGGGGGTCAGCCCCAGCATTTT. Translating gives CANSLGGGQPQHF.